The source of this T cell receptor beta chain is a study of T cell responses to AZD1222 COVID-19 vaccine. Study-level results: At baseline, just 5 or 6 AZD1222 recipients tested seropositive.

In regard to this clone: The antigen remains undetermined.

Method: immunoSEQ multiplex PCR; TCRdb's copy keeps in-frame clones and lacks some. The top ten clones hold more than 1.4% of a sample with about 160,000 clones, roughly 90% of them seen once. Germline-derived CDR1 and CDR2 are SEHNR and FQNEAQ (reference sequence). Unmatched junction bases numbered 13, after V lost 6 bases and J lost 2 bases. The CDR3 is 16 residues long. This TCR came from an adult in good health. V is TRBV7-9 and J is TRBJ2-7, with 7 bases matching TRBD1. The sample in question was peripheral blood, obtained on day 0 of AZD1222 vaccination. The CDR3 here is CASSYRQGLPPYEQYF. The CDR3 DNA sequence: TGTGCCAGCAGTTACCGACAGGGTCTTCCCCCCTACGAGCAGTACTTC.